These 8 T cell receptor beta chains were sequenced from one sample in a study of metastatic and nonmetastatic thyroid tumors. TCRdb ran MiXCR on the PCR reads. Counted here are 35,000 to 40,000 clones, about 26% occurring once; the ten biggest clones make up roughly a tenth. Each patient went into thyroid surgery without having received any treatment. The sample consisted of blood. Receptors were obtained from a male donor with papillary thyroid cancer or a benign thyroid nodule (not recorded which). Some clones in this sample may be carry-over from other donors' samples.

In its sample, this clone ranks as medium-sized (0.01 to 0.1%). This sequence joins TRBV28 and TRBJ1-1; D call uncertain. The V gene lost 7 bases and the J gene lost 0 bases, with 12 bases spanning the gap. CDR3 length: 14 amino acids. The V gene's germline CDR1 is MDHEN and CDR2 SYDVKM. CDR3 protein: CASTPGRMNTEAFF. The CDR3 DNA follows: TGTGCCAGCACCCCCGGACGGATGAACACTGAAGCTTTCTTT.

The sample holds a few counts of this clone. The CDR3 nucleotides are TGTGCCAGCAGTATAGGACAGGGAAGGGGGTACGAGCAGTACTTC. It specifies CASSIGQGRGYEQYF. The chain has TRBV12-3 or TRBV12-4 and TRBJ2-7, with 8 bases lining up with TRBD1. This CDR3 is built from 15 residues. V gave up 5 bases and J gave up 4 bases; unmatched junction bases: 10.

This clone appeared many times. The chain is built from TRBV7-9 and TRBJ2-5; D uncertain. The CDR3 covers 14 residues. V was shortened by 2 bases and J by 0 bases, with 7 bases between the two germline ends. CDR1 and CDR2 from the germline V gene are SEHNR and FQNEAQ (reference sequence). CDR3 protein: CASSLYPDQETQYF. The CDR3 DNA reads as TGTGCCAGCAGCTTATACCCCGACCAAGAGACCCAGTACTTC.

This clone was counted a few times. The rearrangement joins TRBV6-1 to TRBJ2-3; TRBD2 matches 9 bases. The V and J ends lost 8 bases and 6 bases, in that order; junction bases with no gene match: 12. CDR3 length: 15 amino acids. Germline V gene lookup returns CDR1 MNHNS and CDR2 SASEGT. The CDR3 sequence is CASEKAGGAVDTQYF. As DNA, the CDR3 is TGTGCCAGCGAAAAGGCGGGAGGGGCCGTGGATACGCAGTATTTT.

This clone is medium-sized by share. The chain has TRBV25-1 and TRBJ1-6, with a possible D match to TRBD1 (5 bases). The CDR3 sequence is 15 residues long. Trimming took off 1 base at V and 9 bases at J, with 13 bases between the two ends. Germline CDR1 and CDR2: MGHDK and SYGVNS. CDR3 nucleotide sequence: TGTGCCAGCAGTGAATCGGGGGGGTTCGTTTCACCCCTCCACTTT. Amino acids: CASSESGGFVSPLHF.

A few counts support this clone. The V and J genes are TRBV7-9 and TRBJ2-1; 9 bases match TRBD2. CDR1 is SEHNR, CDR2 FQNEAQ, per germline (reference sequence). There are 14 residues in the CDR3. Trimming removed 3 bases from V and 6 bases from J; junction bases left unmatched: 3. The CDR3 protein is CASSLREGLNEQFF. Here the CDR3 DNA reads TGTGCCAGCAGCTTGCGGGAGGGCCTCAATGAGCAGTTCTTC.

V and J are TRBV11-1 and TRBJ2-7; the match to TRBD1 covers 9 bases. After removal of 5 bases from V and 5 bases from J, the junction contained 13 bases not matched to a gene. The CDR3 runs to 16 residues. Germline V CDR1 and CDR2: SGHAT, FQDESV (reference sequence). CDR3 in DNA: TGTGCCAGCAGCACGGGGACGACAGGGGGATCTGACGAGCAGTACTTC. Translating it yields CASSTGTTGGSDEQYF. The full variable domain, its missing parts supplied by reference TRBV11-1 and TRBJ2-7, is EAEVAQSPRYKITEKSQAVAFWCDPISGHATLYWYRQILGQGPELLVQFQDESVVDDSQLPKDRFSAERLKGVDSTLKIQPAELGDSAMYLCASSTGTTGGSDEQYFGPGTRLTVT.

Of note for this clone: Other DNA sequences in the sample encode the same CDR3. V gene TRBV20-1 combines with J gene TRBJ2-7, with 14 positions matching TRBD2. The CDR3 sequence is 16 residues long. The ends lost 2 bases at V and 6 bases at J; junction bases unmatched: 9. Germline CDR1 reads DFQATT; CDR2 reads SNEGSKA (reference sequence). The CDR3 here is CSARRGLAGGPSEQYF. As DNA, the CDR3 is TGCAGTGCTAGACGAGGACTAGCGGGAGGACCGTCCGAGCAGTACTTC.